This paragraph reports one T cell receptor beta chain. Its antigen is unknown. It has no much larger one-base neighbor in the sample; base qualities were not kept. The sample is drawn from a study of cytomegalovirus exposure and HLA in healthy donors (dated by TCRdb to the late 2010s). At the level of the whole study: According to an earlier analysis of several hundred of the donors, 150 million to 200 million T cells yielded 100 million or so unique TCR beta sequences and 276 Gb of sequence data. About 280 gigabases of sequencing data and 91 million or so unique TCR sequences made up an early release that covered over 550 HLA-typed donors. Of the roughly 400 genotyped donors, 81% fell in the genetic ancestry cluster associated with self-reported Caucasian donors. The study aimed to test whether signatures of past pathogen exposure could be identified by cataloging public T cell receptors. The study used immunosequencing to profile the T cell repertoires of approximately 640 subjects and linked those repertoires to cytomegalovirus serostatus. A separate validation cohort of roughly 130 different subjects was used in addition to the roughly 620-subject first cohort. High-throughput TCR immunosequencing, statistical association of individual TCRs with disease status, and machine learning were combined to predict cytomegalovirus infection status. To study patterns of TCR occurrence, a later analysis re-analyzed previously published TCR beta repertoires from around 700 donors and added high-resolution HLA genotyping. Rather than using new phenotypic data, the later analysis identified candidate immune exposures from TCR beta sequences and from how often those sequences occurred across donors. In an earlier analysis of about 590 of the donors, high-throughput TCR beta sequencing was used to judge whether each TCR beta V gene segment behaved as functional or pseudogenic. Donor age, sex, ethnicity and CMV serostatus were compiled together with the repertoire data. A later genetic analysis took genome-wide SNP genotypes for about three fifths of the 666 donors and used that subset as a discovery cohort. Every discovery cohort repertoire had been produced on one sequencing platform. HLA typing covered class I and class II loci at four-digit resolution. Typing coverage varied by locus: roughly 620-630 donors for A, B, C, DRB1 and DQB1; 500 to 550 for DQA1; around 610 for DPA1; roughly 450 for DPB1. Because of strong linkage in the cohort, five DR-DQ haplotypes were treated as single units for association and clustering. Among about 410 genotyped donors of the cohort, an average of approximately 220,000 unique TCR beta nucleotide sequences was sequenced per donor, of which roughly 17% were non-productive. The paper as a whole reports these results and caveats: Compared with equally common non-associated chains, HLA-associated TCR beta chains in a later analysis were more clonally expanded and had lower generation probabilities. Sequencing depth was assumed to be roughly uniform across donors in the presence/absence analyses, though that assumption may not hold. Assigning TCR associations to individual alleles was difficult when HLA alleles, especially DR and DQ, strongly co-occurred. Correlated functional status among segregating V segments might reflect linkage disequilibrium, but an unknown experimental factor could not be ruled out. A further reported finding was that TCR beta sequences accurately predicted the HLA-A and HLA-B alleles for most subjects in the first cohort. Specific HLA alleles were associated with some 15,000 TCR beta sequences at a false discovery rate of 0.05 in a later analysis. According to the authors, the approach could potentially be generalized to other disease states and immunological phenotypes. Because HLA typing was missing for some donors at each locus, association tests included only the typed subset. An earlier analysis of several hundred of the donors showed that most TCR beta V segments appeared in productive rearrangements either about 87% or about 30% of the time, which broadly matched IMGT annotations. In the study, some 180 TCR beta chains were listed as associated with cytomegalovirus. According to a later genetic analysis, donors in an Asian-associated ancestry cluster had fewer N-insertions in productive TCRs than the approximately 690-donor mean. The only immune exposure information available for the cohort was CMV serostatus. In both the original and validation cohorts, the classifier was reported to diagnose cytomegalovirus status with high specificity and sensitivity. In a later analysis, several top co-occurrence clusters were reported to appear linked to parvovirus B19, influenza, CMV and Epstein-Barr virus. This cohort had only TCR beta chains sequenced, and the lack of alpha or paired-chain data limited which features could be detected. A group of highly shared sequence variants was considered likely to be a technical artifact of the sequencing pipeline. In a later analysis, the rate of TCR association differed among HLA loci, with DRB1 alleles having the most associated TCRs and HLA-C alleles having the fewest. Over 15 rarely observed V segments, including chromosome 9 orphons, were excluded from the earlier analysis of approximately 500 of the donors because counts were too low. A few of the identified cytomegalovirus-associated TCR beta chains were confirmed in vitro to be specific for cytomegalovirus antigens. According to a later analysis, most CMV-associated TCR beta chains appeared to be HLA-restricted, and the HLA associations seemed to be driven largely by CMV exposure. Across donors, most TCR sequences were observed very rarely, whereas some public TCRs were present in many individuals. A later genetic analysis associated a missense DCLRE1C variant with V-gene and J-gene trimming of TCR beta chains, and an independent cohort replicated the association.

Library prep was done by the immunoSEQ multiplex PCR assay. The multiplex PCR relied on a mix of 60 forward primers for TCR Vbeta segments and 13 reverse primers for TCR Jbeta segments. Amplification of the CDR3 region of rearranged TCR beta genes was performed with a multiplex PCR assay on genomic DNA. On the Illumina HiSeq System, the amplified TCR beta libraries were sequenced as 87-base-pair reads. In the authors' own workflow: A later analysis counted about 80 million unique TCR beta chains across the 650 to 700 repertoires, and around 9.9 million of these chains were shared by at least two donors. Raw reads were error-corrected and collapsed into unique sequences with a nearest-neighbor algorithm that merged closely related sequences to remove PCR and sequencing errors. Alignment of CDR3 sequences to IMGT reference sequences was used to assign V, D and J gene segments. Each retained sequence needed at least a six-nucleotide match to both a V gene segment and a J gene segment. A rearrangement was called productive if the CDR3 had no stop codons and remained in frame with V and J, and every other rearrangement was called non-productive. Following IMGT convention, CDR3 was defined as the stretch from the second conserved V-encoded cysteine up to the conserved J-encoded phenylalanine. Sequences without an unambiguous match to a single V gene segment were excluded from the earlier analysis of 450 to 650 of the donors. An earlier analysis of 450 to 650 of the donors called V segments functional above 56.7% productive rearrangements and segregating when the between-donor standard deviation exceeded 5%. To diagnose cytomegalovirus status from the catalog of TCR beta chain sequences, a statistical classification framework was built. In a later analysis, TCR nucleotide sequences were compared against IMGT/GENE-DB human TR gene sequences so that V and J genes could be assigned. Using the TCRdist pipeline, a later analysis assigned CDR3 sequences along with most-parsimonious VDJ recombination scenarios. A later analysis defined each TCR beta chain by its CDR3 amino acid sequence plus V-gene family, and excluded reads lacking a unique V-gene family. To address suspected cross-contamination and a sequencing artifact, a later analysis removed 550 to 750 highly shared, low-generation-probability nucleotide sequences. A later analysis calculated a clonal expansion index for each public chain from normalized within-repertoire ranks of inferred template counts. In a later analysis, generation probabilities were computed using a VDJ recombination model fitted to out-of-frame rearrangements, and the results were checked against IGoR. Hypergeometric tests were used in a later analysis to score TCR-TCR, TCR-HLA and TCR-CMV co-occurrence, with a repertoire-size bias correction applied to the TCR pairs. In a later analysis, false discovery rates were estimated by permuting HLA or CMV assignments 20 times. A later analysis grouped co-occurring TCRs with DBSCAN, adding TCRdist sequence similarity when clustering within HLA-allele-positive subsets. Co-occurrence clustering excluded repertoires with fewer than 30,000 or more than 120,000 public chains, plus five with anomalous nucleotide sharing. TCRdb holds this immuneACCESS table with in-frame rearrangements only. Some clones are missing; in checked studies, unresolved V genes explain under half, and the rest has no known cause. V and J calls and clone size are those listed in that table; D and trimming were worked out from the DNA. This sample gives more than 85,000 clones in total; less than 70% of them show up just once. The ten largest clones take up 1.2% of the sample.

The cohort consisted of some 670 healthy bone marrow donors. At the time of sampling, all cohort members were nominally healthy, though unrecorded immune exposures were likely present. The donor was CMV seronegative and belonged to the group of 352 seronegative cohort members. Each donor provided a peripheral blood sample, and peripheral blood mononuclear cells were used for TCR beta sequencing. The Qiagen DNeasy Blood Extraction Kit was used to extract genomic DNA from the blood cell samples. The TCR sequence derives from a female donor in good health and CMV-seronegative. Material: PBMCs.

The DNA is as follows: TGTGCCAGCAGCCAGACAGGGTTCACTAATGAAAAACTGTTTTTT. Protein translation: CASSQTGFTNEKLFF. The rearranged chain carries TRBV14 and TRBJ1-4; the junction holds 7 bases that match TRBD1. From V the trimming removes 3 bases and from J it removes 2 bases, while the gene matches leave 3 bases of the junction unaccounted for. The CDR3 has 15 amino acids, counting the end cysteine and phenylalanine. Only the CDR3 DNA is retained, 45 bases long and in frame from the first base. Based on the germline V gene, the CDR1 and CDR2 sequences are SGHDN and FVKESK.